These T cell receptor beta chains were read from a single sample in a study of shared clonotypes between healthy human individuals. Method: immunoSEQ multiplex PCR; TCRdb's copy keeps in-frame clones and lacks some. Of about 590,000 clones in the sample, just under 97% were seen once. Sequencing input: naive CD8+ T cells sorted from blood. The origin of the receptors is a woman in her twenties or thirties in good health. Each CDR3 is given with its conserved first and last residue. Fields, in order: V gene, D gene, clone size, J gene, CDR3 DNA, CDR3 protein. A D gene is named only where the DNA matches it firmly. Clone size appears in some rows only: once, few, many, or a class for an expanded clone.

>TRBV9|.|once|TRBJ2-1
TGTGCCAGCAGCGTAAGAGGTGGGATCTCCTACAATGAGCAGTTCTTC
CASSVRGGISYNEQFF
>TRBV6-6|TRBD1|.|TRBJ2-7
TGTGCCAGCCGGGACAGGGGCCCCGAGCAGTACTTC
CASRDRGPEQYF
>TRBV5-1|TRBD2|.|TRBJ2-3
TGCGCCAGCAGCTCGACTAGCGGGGGGAGCACAGATACGCAGTATTTT
CASSSTSGGSTDTQYF
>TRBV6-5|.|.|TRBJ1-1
TGTGCCAGCAGTTACCTGACTACTATGAACACTGAAGCTTTCTTT
CASSYLTTMNTEAFF
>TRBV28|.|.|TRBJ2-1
TGTGCCAGCAGTTTAAGGCCGGGCCGCGGGTATAGCTCCTACAATGAGCAGTTCTTC
CASSLRPGRGYSSYNEQFF
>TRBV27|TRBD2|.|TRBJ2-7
TGTGCCAGCAGTTTAATGCCCGGGACTACCTACGAGCAGTACTTC
CASSLMPGTTYEQYF
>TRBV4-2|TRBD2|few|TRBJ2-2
TGTGCCAGCAGCCACGAGAGGACTAGCGGTACCGGGGAGCTGTTTTTT
CASSHERTSGTGELFF
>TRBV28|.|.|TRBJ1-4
TGTGCCAGCATGATGACAGTCACAAATGAAAAACTGTTTTTT
CASMMTVTNEKLFF
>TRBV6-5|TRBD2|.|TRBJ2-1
TGTGCCAGCAGTTACAGTAGCGGGAGATGGGGCAATGAGCAGTTCTTC
CASSYSSGRWGNEQFF
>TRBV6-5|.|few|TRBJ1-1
TGTGCCAGCAGACGCACGGAGGGGGGGCTGGCTTTCTTT
CASRRTEGGLAFF
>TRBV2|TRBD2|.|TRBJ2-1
TGTGCCAGCAGTGAAATGGGACTAGCGGGAGGAGACGCGTGGGATGAGCAGTTCTTC
CASSEMGLAGGDAWDEQFF
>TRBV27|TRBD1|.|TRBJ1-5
TGTGCCAGCAGTGGAGGGACAGGTCAGCCCCAGCATTTT
CASSGGTGQPQHF
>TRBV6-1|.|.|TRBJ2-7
TGTGCCAGCAGTGAAGCGGTCCCCCCGAGTAGCGGTGACTACGAGCAGTACTTC
CASSEAVPPSSGDYEQYF
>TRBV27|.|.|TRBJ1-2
TGTGCCAGCAGTCTTGGGGGGGCTGTCTATGGCTACACCTTC
CASSLGGAVYGYTF
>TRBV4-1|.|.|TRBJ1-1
TGCGCCAGCAGCCCGGGGACACCACCAATGAACACTGAAGCTTTCTTT
CASSPGTPPMNTEAFF
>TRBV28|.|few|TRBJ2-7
TGTGCCAGCAGAAGGAGGGGTTACGAGCAGTACTTC
CASRRRGYEQYF
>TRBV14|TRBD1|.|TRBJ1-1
TGTGCCAGCAGCCGATCGACAGGGAGGAACACTGAAGCTTTCTTT
CASSRSTGRNTEAFF
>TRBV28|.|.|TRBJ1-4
TGTGCCAGCAGCCACCTTGGCGAAGGGCCTAATGAAAAACTGTTTTTT
CASSHLGEGPNEKLFF
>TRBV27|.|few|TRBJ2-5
TGTGCCAGCGGGACGGGAGAGACCCAGTACTTC
CASGTGETQYF
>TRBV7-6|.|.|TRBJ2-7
TGTGCCAGCAGCCCGACTCTGAACTACGAGCAGTACTTC
CASSPTLNYEQYF
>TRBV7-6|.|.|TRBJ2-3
TGTGCCAGCAGCTTATTTAGCGCTAGCACAGATACGCAGTATTTT
CASSLFSASTDTQYF
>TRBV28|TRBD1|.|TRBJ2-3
TGTGCCAGCAGTTTAGGGACAGGGTTCAATACGCAGTATTTT
CASSLGTGFNTQYF
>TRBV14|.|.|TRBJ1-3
TGTGCCAGCAGCCAAGAATTCTCTGGAAACACCATATATTTT
CASSQEFSGNTIYF
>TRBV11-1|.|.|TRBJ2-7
TGTGCCAGCAGCTTGGGAGAGATTTACTACGAGCAGTACTTC
CASSLGEIYYEQYF
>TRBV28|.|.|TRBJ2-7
TGTGCCAGCAGTTTTAACCCTGACAGGAATCCTACCTACGAGCAGTACTTC
CASSFNPDRNPTYEQYF
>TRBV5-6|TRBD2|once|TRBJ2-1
TGTGCCAGCAGCCCGGGGGGGCTGGGTTACAATGAGCAGTTCTTC
CASSPGGLGYNEQFF
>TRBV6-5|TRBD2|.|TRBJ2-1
TGTGCCAGCAGTTACTGGCTAGCGGGCAGGATCCGAGAACAGTTCTTC
CASSYWLAGRIREQFF
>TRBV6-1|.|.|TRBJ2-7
TGTGCCAGCAGTGTTCTTATCGGGGACTACGAGCAGTACTTC
CASSVLIGDYEQYF
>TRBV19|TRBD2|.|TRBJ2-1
TGTGCCAGTACCGGGACTAGCGGATACAATGAGCAGTTCTTC
CASTGTSGYNEQFF
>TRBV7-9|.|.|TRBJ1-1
TGTGCCAGCAGCCCCCTAGGAGCGAACACTGAAGCTTTCTTT
CASSPLGANTEAFF
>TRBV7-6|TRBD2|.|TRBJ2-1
TGTGCCAGCAGCACCTATAGCGGGTCCCTTTTCTTC
CASSTYSGSLFF
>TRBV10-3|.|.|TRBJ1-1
TGTGCCACAAGAGGGTCCGACGGTGAGAACACTGAAGCTTTCTTT
CATRGSDGENTEAFF
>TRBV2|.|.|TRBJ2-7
TGTGCCAGCATGGGGATCCACGAGCAGTACTTC
CASMGIHEQYF
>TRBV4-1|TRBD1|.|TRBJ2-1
TGCGCCAGCAGCCACCACAGGGGTGAGCAGTTCTTC
CASSHHRGEQFF
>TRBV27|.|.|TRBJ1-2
TGTGCCAGCAGTTTATCCCCGGTCGGGGGCTACACCTTC
CASSLSPVGGYTF
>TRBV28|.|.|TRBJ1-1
TGTGCCAGCAGCCTAAGGGGATATACAACGGACACTGAAGCTTTCTTT
CASSLRGYTTDTEAFF
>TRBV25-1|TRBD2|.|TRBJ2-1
TGTGCCAGCAGTGGCGTGGCGGGAGTGTTCAATGAGCAGTTCTTC
CASSGVAGVFNEQFF
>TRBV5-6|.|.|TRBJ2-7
TGTGCCAGCAGCTTGGAAACCCGCTACGAGCAGTACTTC
CASSLETRYEQYF
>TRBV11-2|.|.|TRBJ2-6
TGTGCCAGCAGTTTGGGGGCAGGGGCTGGGGCCAACGTCCTGACTTTC
CASSLGAGAGANVLTF
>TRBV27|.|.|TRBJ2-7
TGTGCCAGCAGTTTATCCCCGGGGGCTTTTTCCTACGAGCAGTACTTC
CASSLSPGAFSYEQYF
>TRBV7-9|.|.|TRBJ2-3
TGTGCCAGCAACTCCGGGGAGAGCACAGATACGCAGTATTTT
CASNSGESTDTQYF
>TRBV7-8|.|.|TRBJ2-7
TGTGCCAGCAGCCCATGGACTGAGGTCTACGAGCAGTACTTC
CASSPWTEVYEQYF
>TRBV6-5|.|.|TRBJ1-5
TGTGCCAGCAGTTACTCGGGGGAGCAGCCCCAGCATTTT
CASSYSGEQPQHF
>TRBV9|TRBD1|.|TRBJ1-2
TGTGCCAGCAGAACAACCGGGACAGGGGGTAGCGGCTACACCTTC
CASRTTGTGGSGYTF
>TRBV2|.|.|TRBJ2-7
TGTGCCAGCAGGGAACTCGGAGGGCCCACCGAGGTCCCCTACGAGCAGTACTTC
CASRELGGPTEVPYEQYF